This is a list of T cell receptor beta chains from one sample in a study of neurological immune-mediated disorders. From the 5' RACE reads, TCRdb called clonotypes with MiXCR, one entry per CDR3 protein. The data hold about 78,000 distinct CDR3 sequences, with less than 5.5% observed a single time. The sample comprised PBMCs. These receptors originate from a woman aged 25 to 39 with multiple sclerosis. The CDR3 runs from the conserved cysteine through the conserved F or W. The D gene is left open where the match is weak. Size is stated for part of the rows, as once, few or many counts, or as a class when the clone is expanded.

V,length,D,J,size,CDR3,DNA
TRBV3-1,13,-,TRBJ2-1,many,CASSQKSANEQFF,TGTGCCAGCAGCCAGAAGTCAGCGAATGAGCAGTTCTTC
TRBV24-1,15,-,TRBJ1-5,many,CATSDGQNSNQPQHF,TGTGCCACCAGTGATGGACAGAATAGCAATCAGCCCCAGCATTTT
TRBV28,14,-,TRBJ1-5,many,CASIDGDSNQPQHF,TGTGCCAGCATAGACGGAGATAGCAATCAGCCCCAGCATTTT
TRBV5-5,15,-,TRBJ2-1,many,CASSSWSSTTSTQFF,TGTGCCAGCAGCTCCTGGAGCAGTACAACTAGCACCCAGTTCTTC
TRBV9,13,-,TRBJ2-1,many,CASSVDHSNEQFF,TGTGCCAGCAGCGTAGATCACAGCAATGAGCAGTTCTTC
TRBV20-1,13,TRBD1,TRBJ2-7,-,CSAIDRATYEQYF,TGCAGTGCTATAGACAGGGCAACCTACGAGCAGTACTTC
TRBV4-1,15,TRBD1,TRBJ1-2,-,CASSQDNSGQGGYTF,TGCGCCAGCAGCCAAGACAATTCGGGACAGGGCGGCTACACCTTC
TRBV2,13,-,TRBJ1-1,-,CASSPEVNTEAFF,TGTGCCAGCTCCCCGGAGGTGAACACTGAAGCTTTCTTT
TRBV5-1,15,-,TRBJ2-1,many,CASSSAGTPTNEQFF,TGCGCCAGCAGCTCGGCCGGGACTCCCACCAATGAGCAGTTCTTC
TRBV7-9,13,-,TRBJ2-1,many,CASSYGSRDEQFF,TGTGCCAGCAGCTACGGGAGTAGGGATGAGCAGTTCTTC
TRBV28,18,-,TRBJ2-1,many,CASSFGRGRQQGKNEQFF,TGTGCCAGCAGTTTCGGTAGGGGGAGACAGCAAGGGAAAAATGAGCAGTTCTTC